These 15 T cell receptor beta chains were sequenced from one sample in a study of T cells in Graves' hyperthyroidism and ophthalmopathy (dated by TCRdb to between 2018 and 2021). The library was produced with multiplex PCR. Sequencing relied on an Illumina HiSeq 2000. TCR beta CDR3 regions were amplified from RNA transcripts. A first-round RT-PCR of the TCR CDR3 used the HTBI primer set with the Qiagen OneStep RT-PCR kit. The raw public reads went through TCRdb reprocessing: fastp at Q25, MiXCR clone calling, in-frame beta chains kept. Rows with one shared CDR3 protein collapse into an entry with the most common genes and DNA. This sample gives 500,000 to 800,000 distinct CDR3 sequences in total; around 13% of them show up just once. Around an eighth of the sample comes from the top ten. Input material: blood. The origin of the receptors is a woman between 50 and 59 years old with Graves' ophthalmopathy.

This clonotype was recorded at least ten times. The rearrangement uses TRBV12-5 and TRBJ2-7, with D possibly TRBD1 on 6 matching bases. V lost 3 bases to trimming and J lost 3 bases, with 12 bases between them. Looked up from germline, CDR1 is LGHNT and CDR2 is FRNRAP. This CDR3 spans 14 amino acids. The DNA of the CDR3 is TGTGCTAGTGGTTTCCCGGGACAACACTACGAGCAGTACTTC. Encoded protein: CASGFPGQHYEQYF. The whole variable domain, filled in from reference TRBV12-5 and TRBJ2-7, reads DARVTQTPRHKVTEMGQEVTMRCQPILGHNTVFWYRQTMMQGLELLAYFRNRAPLDDSGMPKDRFSAEMPDATLATLKIQPSEPRDSAVYFCASGFPGQHYEQYFGPGTRLTVT.

A few counts support this clonotype. The J gene is TRBJ2-5, the V gene TRBV6-5; 7 nucleotides agree with TRBD2. The V gene end was trimmed by 2 bases and the J gene end by 2 bases; junction bases not matched to a gene: 5. CDR1 is MNHEY and CDR2 is SVGAGI in the germline V gene. This CDR3 is built from 15 residues. The CDR3 sequence: CASSYQRGRQETQYF. CDR3 bases: TGTGCCAGCAGTTACCAGCGGGGCCGTCAAGAGACCCAGTACTTC.

The V and J genes are TRBV3-1 and TRBJ2-1, with 9 bases fitting TRBD2. Germline V gives CDR1 LGHDT, CDR2 YNNKEL (reference sequence). V lost 2 bases and J lost 6; bases outside the gene matches: 11. The length of the CDR3 is 17 residues. The DNA for the CDR3 is TGTGCCAGCAGCCAATTTTCTAGCGGGATGCGACCCAATGAGCAGTTCTTC. Residues: CASSQFSSGMRPNEQFF.

The chain uses TRBV11-3 and TRBJ2-1; 15 bases agree with TRBD2. This CDR3 region has 14 residues. Germline values: CDR1 SGHNT, CDR2 YENEEA. V lost 7 bases, J lost 10 bases, and 5 bases stayed unmatched. The CDR3 DNA follows: TGTGCCAGCACCCCCGGACTAGCGGGAGGGGAGCAGTTCTTC. It encodes CASTPGLAGGEQFF.

This clonotype was seen many times. The rearrangement links TRBV20-1 to TRBJ2-1, with 7 nucleotides matching TRBD2. Germline trimming cut 2 bases from V and 0 bases from J; bases unmatched to any gene: 4. The CDR3 has 15 amino acids. The V gene's germline CDR1 is DFQATT and CDR2 SNEGSKA (reference sequence). CDR3 DNA: TGCAGTGCTAGATCGTTAGCGGGCTCCTACAATGAGCAGTTCTTC. As protein: CSARSLAGSYNEQFF.

The sample holds many counts of this clonotype. The gene calls are TRBV7-9 and TRBJ2-7; D ambiguous. The CDR3 length is 13 residues. The germline V and J ends were trimmed by 1 base and 6 bases, with 10 bases remaining between them. Germline V lookup: CDR1 SEHNR, CDR2 FQNEAQ (reference sequence). CDR3 DNA: TGTGCCAGCAGCTTAGGTTTGATTTCCGAGCAGTACTTC. This translates into CASSLGLISEQYF.

This clonotype was seen at least ten times. The chain uses TRBV28 and TRBJ2-3, with D tentatively TRBD2 (5 bases). The ends were cut back, 8 bases at V and 4 bases at J, with 7 bases in the middle. The CDR3 loop spans 11 amino acids. CDR1 and CDR2 from the germline V gene are MDHEN and SYDVKM. The CDR3 region is CASQAADTQYF. In DNA, the CDR3 is TGTGCCAGCCAAGCGGCAGATACGCAGTATTTT.

This clonotype was counted ten times or more. The V call is TRBV7-9, the J call TRBJ2-1; 11 bases are shared with TRBD2. The CDR3 length is 17 residues. Germline CDR1 and CDR2: SEHNR and FQNEAQ (reference sequence). V trimming: 4 bases; J trimming: 7 bases; junction bases outside the gene matches: 12. DNA for the CDR3: TGTGCCAGCAGCTCCGGGACTAGCGGCTCGTTTTCGAATGAGCAGTTCTTC. Translation: CASSSGTSGSFSNEQFF.

This clonotype was detected once. The genes are TRBV10-3 and TRBJ2-3; 7 bases fit TRBD2. Germline assignment: CDR1 ENHRY and CDR2 SYGVKD. V was clipped by 6 bases and J by 6 bases; unmatched bases: 12. This CDR3 is 15 amino acids long. DNA of the CDR3: TGTGCCATCAGCCACGCGGGAGTGGGGAGGGATACGCAGTATTTT. Protein: CAISHAGVGRDTQYF.

This clonotype has a count of ten or more. The chain combines TRBV12-3 or TRBV12-4 with TRBJ1-4; 7 bases map to TRBD1. With V trimmed by 7 bases and J by 0 bases, 11 bases remained unmatched. The CDR3 covers 17 residues. Written as DNA, the CDR3 is TGTGCCAGCACCGCGGGAAGCGGGACAGCAACTAATGAAAAACTGTTTTTT. Its translation: CASTAGSGTATNEKLFF.

This clonotype has at least ten counts. V and J are TRBV27 and TRBJ2-1; D is unresolved. The germline CDR1 and CDR2 sequences are MNHEY and SMNVEV (reference sequence). Trimming removed 5 bases from V and 4 bases from J, with 27 bases in between. This CDR3 spans 19 amino acids. The CDR3 nucleotides read TGTGCCAGCAGTCGCCGCCTGGGTGGTTTTCCCACCATATACAATGAGCAGTTCTTC. Amino acids: CASSRRLGGFPTIYNEQFF.

This clonotype turned up a few times. V is TRBV11-1 and J is TRBJ2-7; weak D call: TRBD2 (5 bases). The CDR3 contains 16 residues. With 0 bases removed from V and 4 bases from J, the gap between germline ends came to 16 bases. Germline V gene data show CDR1 as SGHAT and CDR2 as FQDESV (reference sequence). CDR3: CASSLASLAPIYEQYF. CDR3 DNA: TGTGCCAGCAGCTTAGCGTCGCTAGCTCCCATTTACGAGCAGTACTTC.

The V and J genes are TRBV19 and TRBJ2-5; D assignment may be TRBD1 or TRBD2 (5 bases each). There are 14 residues in the CDR3. V was pared by 4 bases and J by 3 bases, with 12 bases between. The germline V gene encodes CDR1 LNHDA and CDR2 SQIVND (reference sequence). CDR3 sequence (DNA): TGTGCCAGTAGTACCGAGCAGGGAGAAGAGACCCAGTACTTC. It is translated as CASSTEQGEETQYF.

This clonotype was found many times. J is TRBJ2-1 and V is TRBV6-2 or TRBV6-3, with 7 positions matching TRBD2. Germline CDR1 and CDR2: MNHEY and SVGEGT. The CDR3 extends over 15 amino acids. The V segment lost 2 bases and the J segment 7 bases; nucleotides outside the gene matches: 8. The CDR3: CASSYVVGGSNEQFF. The CDR3 DNA is TGTGCCAGCAGTTACGTAGTGGGAGGGTCTAATGAGCAGTTCTTC.

The gene calls are TRBV7-2 and TRBJ2-7; possibly TRBD2 for D (5 bases). This CDR3 spans 16 amino acids. Germline-derived CDR1 and CDR2 are SGHTA and FQGNSA. The V and J ends lost 1 base and 1 base respectively, with 14 bases between them. Here the CDR3 reads CASSLEGAGISYEQYF. The CDR3 bases are TGTGCCAGCAGCTTAGAGGGCGCGGGTATTTCCTACGAGCAGTACTTC.